Following are 18 T cell receptor beta chains from one sample sequenced in a study of shared clonotypes between healthy human individuals. Clones were read by immunoSEQ multiplex PCR, and TCRdb kept only the in-frame ones, dropping some. This sample has some 2,000,000 clones, with around 95% found just once. The sample comprised naive CD4+ T cells sorted from blood. Subset of the sample: CD45RA+ positively selected. These receptors were obtained from a man younger than 35 in good health.

This clone was seen once. The rearrangement uses TRBV5-1 and TRBJ1-1; D ambiguous. The CDR3 runs to 15 residues. V was trimmed by 4 bases and J by 1 base, leaving 14 bases between them. The germline gives CDR1 SGHRS, CDR2 YFSETQ. CDR3 DNA: TGCGCCAGCAGCCCGGATGACACGCGGAACACTGAAGCTTTCTTT. It is translated as CASSPDDTRNTEAFF.

The chain employs TRBV5-1 and TRBJ2-5, with a possible D match to TRBD1 (6 bases). V was cut by 4 bases and J by 7 bases, with 14 bases left in between. Germline CDR1 is SGHRS and CDR2 is YFSETQ. The CDR3 extends over 13 amino acids. CDR3 nucleotides: TGCGCCAGCAGCGACCAGGGGTCGGGGACCCAGTACTTC. Amino acid sequence: CASSDQGSGTQYF. Variable domain in full (rest from reference TRBV5-1 and TRBJ2-5): KAGVTQTPRYLIKTRGQQVTLSCSPISGHRSVSWYQQTPGQGLQFLFEYFSETQRNKGNFPGRFSGRQFSNSRSEMNVSTLELGDSALYLCASSDQGSGTQYFGPGTRLLVL.

V usage is TRBV6-1 and J usage is TRBJ2-7; D is perhaps TRBD1 (6 bases). V gave up 3 bases and J gave up 6 bases, with 9 bases separating them. Germline V gene data show CDR1 as MNHNS and CDR2 as SASEGT. The CDR3 is made up of 12 amino acids. CDR3 coding DNA: TGTGCCAGCAGTGAGGGGACATCCGAGCAGTACTTC. It is translated as CASSEGTSEQYF.

The gene calls are TRBV5-5 and TRBJ1-2; D perhaps matches TRBD1 (6 bases). Trimming took off 6 bases at V and 7 bases at J, with 16 bases between the two ends. The germline gives CDR1 SGHKS, CDR2 YYEKEE (reference sequence). The CDR3 sequence is 13 residues long. CDR3 sequence reads: CASTSLGAAGYTF. The CDR3 region has the DNA TGTGCCAGCACCTCGTTGGGGGCAGCTGGCTACACCTTC.

This chain joins TRBV7-2 and TRBJ2-5; 10 positions match TRBD2. Per germline, CDR1 SGHTA and CDR2 FQGNSA. This CDR3 is 18 amino acids long. V lost 4 bases to trimming and J lost 2 bases; unmatched junction nucleotides: 13. In DNA, the CDR3 is TGTGCCAGCAGCTCCGCCCCGGGGGCTAGCGGGAGTCAAGAGACCCAGTACTTC. It encodes CASSSAPGASGSQETQYF. Variable domain in full (rest from reference TRBV7-2 and TRBJ2-5): GAGVSQSPSNKVTEKGKDVELRCDPISGHTALYWYRQSLGQGLEFLIYFQGNSAPDKSGLPSDRFSAERTGGSVSTLTIQRTQQEDSAVYLCASSSAPGASGSQETQYFGPGTRLLVL.

Concerning this clone: This sample also contains other DNA sequences that code for the same CDR3. V gene TRBV2 combines with J gene TRBJ1-6; D call uncertain. This CDR3 is 13 amino acids long. Germline CDR1 and CDR2: SNHLY and FYNNEI. The V end was cut by 1 base, the J end by 7 bases, with 5 bases between. CDR3 protein: CASSEGYNSPLHF. The CDR3 DNA sequence: TGTGCCAGCAGTGAAGGATACAATTCACCCCTCCACTTT.

As for this clone: Different DNA sequences within this sample yield the same CDR3. The chain joins TRBV4-1 to TRBJ1-1; possible D gene TRBD1, 5 bases. V gave up 1 base and J gave up 0 bases, with 6 bases separating them. From germline, CDR1 is MGHRA and CDR2 YSYEKL. The CDR3 totals 14 residues. CDR3 in DNA: TGCGCCAGCAGCCAAGGACAGCTGAACACTGAAGCTTTCTTT. Its translation: CASSQGQLNTEAFF.

This chain links TRBV5-4 with TRBJ1-2, with TRBD1 matching 7 bases. The CDR3 is 13 residues long. CDR1 SGHNT and CDR2 YYREEE come from the germline V gene (reference sequence). Trimming at V came to 4 bases and at J to 3 bases, leaving 3 bases not matched to a gene. The CDR3 nucleotides are TGTGCCAGCAGCCTAGGGGGCGACTATGGCTACACCTTC. This gives the protein CASSLGGDYGYTF. The full variable domain, its missing parts supplied by reference TRBV5-4 and TRBJ1-2, is ETGVTQSPTHLIKTRGQQVTLRCSSQSGHNTVSWYQQALGQGPQFIFQYYREEENGRGNFPPRFSGLQFPNYSSELNVNALELDDSALYLCASSLGGDYGYTFGSGTRLTVV.

With regard to this clone: The sample contains more than one DNA sequence encoding this CDR3. V is TRBV5-1 and J is TRBJ1-4; no definite D call. Per the germline V gene, CDR1 is SGHRS and CDR2 is YFSETQ. There are 15 residues in the CDR3. Between the trimmed V and J ends, which lost 0 bases and 0 bases, there was a span of 6 bases. CDR3 region: CASSLGGPTNEKLFF. The CDR3 nucleotides are TGCGCCAGCAGCTTGGGAGGCCCAACTAATGAAAAACTGTTTTTT.

The chain links TRBV5-4 to TRBJ2-7; D gene ambiguous. CDR3 length equals 13 residues. Germline V gene data show CDR1 as SGHNT and CDR2 as YYREEE (reference sequence). The V and J ends lost 3 bases and 4 bases respectively, with 11 bases between them. The DNA for the CDR3 is TGTGCCAGCAGCTCTGATCTCATGTACGAGCAGTACTTC. Its translation: CASSSDLMYEQYF.

The chain links TRBV10-3 to TRBJ1-2, with 7 bases fitting TRBD1. Germline lookup yields CDR1 ENHRY and CDR2 SYGVKD. The junction had 6 bases not matched to a gene; V was cut back by 1 base and J by 1 base. The CDR3 totals 16 residues. CDR3 in DNA: TGTGCCATCAGTGAGTTTTCGACAGGGCTTAACTATGGCTACACCTTC. It yields the protein CAISEFSTGLNYGYTF.

J is TRBJ1-1 and V is TRBV5-6, with D possibly matching TRBD1 (5 bases). Trimming shortened V by 4 bases and J by 0 bases, and 7 bases separated the two germline ends. Germline lookup yields CDR1 SGHDT and CDR2 YYEEEE. The CDR3 has 13 residues. CDR3 sequence (DNA): TGTGCCAGCAGCCAGGGCCTGAACACTGAAGCTTTCTTT. Residues: CASSQGLNTEAFF.

The chain recombines TRBV11-1 with TRBJ2-7; tentatively, D is TRBD1 or TRBD2 (6 bases each). This CDR3 has 15 amino acids. Germline lookup yields CDR1 SGHAT and CDR2 FQDESV (reference sequence). The ends were cut back, 11 bases at V and 3 bases at J, with 23 bases in the middle. The CDR3 region has the DNA TGTGCCCCAGACCCCCCGAGAGGGGGGATCTACGAGCAGTACTTC. Protein product: CAPDPPRGGIYEQYF.

This chain links TRBV30 with TRBJ1-2; 9 bases align to TRBD1. Germline V gene data show CDR1 as GTSNPN and CDR2 as SVGIG (reference sequence). The V and J ends lost 3 bases and 4 bases, in that order; junction bases with no gene match: 6. This CDR3 contains 14 residues. DNA for the CDR3: TGTGCCTGGAGGCTCCGGGACAGGGTCTATGGCTACACCTTC. It specifies CAWRLRDRVYGYTF. Full variable domain (rest looked up from reference TRBV30 and TRBJ1-2): SQTIHQWPATLVQPVGSPLSLECTVEGTSNPNLYWYRQAAGRGLQLLFYSVGIGQISSEVPQNLSASRPQDRQFILSSKKLLLSDSGFYLCAWRLRDRVYGYTFGSGTRLTVV.

V usage is TRBV30 and J usage is TRBJ2-5; 10 bases map to TRBD1. The CDR3 length is 14 residues. Losses at the gene ends were 3 bases for V and 2 bases for J; bases not matched to a gene: 3. CDR1 is GTSNPN, CDR2 SVGIG, per germline (reference sequence). CDR3 amino acids: CAWSRDRGQETQYF. In DNA form, the CDR3 reads TGTGCCTGGAGCCGGGACAGGGGACAAGAGACCCAGTACTTC.

A note on this clone: The sample holds other DNA sequences that translate to the same CDR3. This sequence joins TRBV6-5 and TRBJ1-1, with D possibly being TRBD1 (5 bases). Germline-derived CDR1 and CDR2 are MNHEY and SVGAGI. Trimming cost V 6 bases and J 1 base, with 9 bases left between them. CDR3 size: 13 residues. CDR3 region: CASRLRGNTEAFF. CDR3 nucleotides: TGTGCCAGCAGGCTGAGGGGGAACACTGAAGCTTTCTTT.

As for this clone: The same CDR3 arises from other DNA sequences in this sample as well. The rearrangement uses TRBV5-1 and TRBJ1-1; D gene unclear. V lost 2 bases and J lost 2, with 7 bases in between. The CDR3 loop spans 13 amino acids. From germline, CDR1 is SGHRS and CDR2 YFSETQ. CDR3 sequence: CASSLDLNTEAFF. The CDR3 DNA follows: TGCGCCAGCAGCTTAGACCTAAACACTGAAGCTTTCTTT.

The chain combines TRBV5-1 with TRBJ2-5, with D unclear. V lost 0 bases to trimming and J lost 0 bases, with 18 bases between them. CDR3 length: 18 residues. CDR1 is SGHRS, CDR2 YFSETQ, per germline. This chain's CDR3 is CASSLGRYVEINQETQYF. The CDR3 region has the DNA TGCGCCAGCAGCTTGGGAAGATATGTGGAGATCAACCAAGAGACCCAGTACTTC.